This T cell receptor (delta chain) appears in the sequencing data of a study of gamma-delta chains in newborns, infants, children. Overall study: Innate gammadelta T cells reportedly expand polyclonally right after birth, driven by microbial exposure, per the title.

Germline V gene sequence: CDR1 TSWWSYY, CDR2 QGS. This CDR3 has 21 residues. Trimming took 4 bases from V and 1 from J; bases not matched to a gene: 19. TCRdb re-called clones from the reads using CATT. The table lists thousands of delta-chain clones, approximately 14% of them singletons. The receptor was derived from a child who was a newborn, infant or young child, either healthy, febrile or measles-vaccinated (not recorded which). This chain links TRDV1 with TRDJ1; TRDD3 agrees at 12 bases. The sequencing here drew on blood, taken at baseline. The CDR3 loop is CALGGLPDSYWGIPATDKLIF. The DNA of the CDR3 is TGTGCTCTTGGGGGACTCCCTGACTCCTACTGGGGGATACCGGCCACCGATAAACTCATCTTT.